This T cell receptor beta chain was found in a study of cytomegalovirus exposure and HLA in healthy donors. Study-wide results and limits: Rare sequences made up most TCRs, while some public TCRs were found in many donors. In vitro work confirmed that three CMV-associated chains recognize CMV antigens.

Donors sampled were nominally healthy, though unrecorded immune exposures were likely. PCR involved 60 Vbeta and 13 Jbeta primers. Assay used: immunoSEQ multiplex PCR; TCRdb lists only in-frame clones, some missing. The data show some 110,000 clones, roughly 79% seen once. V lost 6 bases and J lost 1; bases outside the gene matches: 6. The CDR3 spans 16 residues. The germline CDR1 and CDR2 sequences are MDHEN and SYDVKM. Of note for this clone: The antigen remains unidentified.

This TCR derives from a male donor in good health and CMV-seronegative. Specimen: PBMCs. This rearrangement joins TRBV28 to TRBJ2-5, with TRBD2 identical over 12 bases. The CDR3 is CASSLGLAGSQETQYF. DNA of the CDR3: TGTGCCAGCAGCCTCGGACTAGCGGGAAGCCAAGAGACCCAGTACTTC. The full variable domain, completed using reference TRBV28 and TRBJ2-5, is DVKVTQSSRYLVKRTGEKVFLECVQDMDHENMFWYRQDPGLGLRLIYFSYDVKMKEKGDIPEGYSVSREKKERFSLILESASTNQTSMYLCASSLGLAGSQETQYFGPGTRLLVL.